This T cell receptor (beta chain) derives from a study of blood T cell repertoires in COVID-19. Overall study context: Specimens from acute and convalescent COVID-19 originated in the United States, Italy and Spain. The cDNA or gDNA used as material had been derived from T cells, B-cell-depleted T cells, or PBMCs.

Study processing details: Estimates of nucleated cell counts were drawn from the amplification of reference gene primers. Data came from immunoSEQ multiplex PCR; TCRdb stores just in-frame clones and leaves some out. V, J and clone size are those of that table, while D and trimming were read from the DNA. The data show around 94,000 clones, about 83% seen once. Germline V CDR1 and CDR2: SGHVS, FNYEAQ. CDR3 length equals 15 residues. Germline trimming cut 5 bases from V and 3 bases from J; bases unmatched to any gene: 8. This clone appeared once. This receptor was taken from a man aged 35 to 55 with active or convalescent COVID-19. This chain connects TRBV7-6 to TRBJ2-5; TRBD2 matches at 8 bases. Sequenced material: peripheral blood. In DNA, the CDR3 is TGTGCCAGCAGCCTTAGCCGGGGGGGGAAAGAGACCCAGTACTTC. Residues: CASSLSRGGKETQYF.